These 21 T cell receptor beta chains share one sample of origin, sequenced in a study of cytomegalovirus exposure and HLA in healthy donors. The PCR made use of 60 Vbeta and 13 Jbeta primers. Produced via immunoSEQ multiplex PCR; TCRdb's table is partial and in-frame only. The sample lists about 140,000 clones; around 80% were seen once. The specimen was PBMCs. These receptor sequences come from a woman in her forties or fifties in good health and CMV-seropositive.

In this sample, this clone turned up a few times. The V call is TRBV4-1, the J call TRBJ1-3; D call uncertain. CDR1 is MGHRA and CDR2 is YSYEKL in the germline V gene. Trimming took 0 bases from V and 0 from J, leaving 6 bases between them. The CDR3 loop spans 15 amino acids. The CDR3, as DNA: TGCGCCAGCAGCCAAGAGTACACCTCTGGAAACACCATATATTTT. It translates to CASSQEYTSGNTIYF.

This clone was counted only a few times. CDR3 sequence (DNA): TGCGCCAGCAGCTTTTCGGGGGGTCTCGGAGAGCAGTACTTC. Its protein is CASSFSGGLGEQYF. The chain is built from TRBV5-1 and TRBJ2-7, with 7 positions matching TRBD2. Germline lookup yields CDR1 SGHRS and CDR2 YFSETQ. Trimming at V came to 2 bases and at J to 7 bases, leaving 9 bases not matched to a gene. There are 14 residues in the CDR3. The complete variable domain, with remaining parts taken from reference TRBV5-1 and TRBJ2-7, reads KAGVTQTPRYLIKTRGQQVTLSCSPISGHRSVSWYQQTPGQGLQFLFEYFSETQRNKGNFPGRFSGRQFSNSRSEMNVSTLELGDSALYLCASSFSGGLGEQYFGPGTRLTVT.

J is TRBJ2-5 and V is TRBV10-3, with TRBD1 matching over 7 bases. J gave up 5 bases and V 3 bases, and 6 bases lay outside the gene matches. The germline CDR1 and CDR2 sequences are ENHRY and SYGVKD. This CDR3 region has 14 residues. The CDR3 region is CAISDPGGSETQYF. For the CDR3, the DNA is TGTGCCATCAGTGACCCAGGGGGTTCCGAGACCCAGTACTTC.

The V call is TRBV7-2, the J call TRBJ1-2, with 11 bases lining up with TRBD1. Per the germline V gene, CDR1 is SGHTA and CDR2 is FQGNSA. CDR3 length: 14 residues. The trim removed 3 bases at V and 7 bases at J, leaving 4 bases unmatched. The CDR3 DNA follows: TGTGCCAGCAGCTTCGGACAGGGGGCGCTTGGCTACACCTTC. Amino acids: CASSFGQGALGYTF.

The chain recombines TRBV11-2 with TRBJ2-1, with TRBD2 as a possible D gene (5 bases). The V end was cut by 5 bases, the J end by 6 bases, with 11 bases between. This CDR3 has 13 amino acids. CDR1 and CDR2 from the germline V gene are SGHAT and FQNNGV. CDR3 sequence: CASSLARGNEQFF. CDR3 coding DNA: TGTGCCAGCAGCCTAGCCCGGGGCAATGAGCAGTTCTTC.

DNA for the CDR3: TGTGCCAGCAGCTTATGGACTAGCGGGGCAAGCACAGATACGCAGTATTTT. Protein product: CASSLWTSGASTDTQYF. The V and J genes are TRBV11-1 and TRBJ2-3; 12 bases match TRBD2. This CDR3 is 17 amino acids long. CDR1 is SGHAT, CDR2 FQDESV, per germline (reference sequence). The J segment lost 0 bases and the V segment lost 2 bases, leaving 3 bases of the junction unmatched.

Only a few counts were recorded for this clone. The rearrangement joins TRBV4-1 to TRBJ1-4, with 7 positions matching TRBD1. J gave up 4 bases and V 1 base, and 6 bases lay outside the gene matches. The CDR3 is 16 amino acids. CDR1 is MGHRA, CDR2 YSYEKL, per germline. The CDR3 DNA follows: TGCGCCAGCAGCCAAGGCTCGACAGGGATTAATGAAAAACTGTTTTTT. Encoded protein: CASSQGSTGINEKLFF.

This sequence joins TRBV7-2 and TRBJ2-7, with D possibly matching TRBD2 (6 bases). Trimming took off 5 bases at V and 4 bases at J, with 18 bases between the two ends. Germline values: CDR1 SGHTA, CDR2 FQGNSA. CDR3 length: 15 amino acids. The CDR3, as DNA: TGTGCCAGCAGCCTGGGACTTCAGACCGGATACGAGCAGTACTTC. Its protein is CASSLGLQTGYEQYF.

The chain links TRBV4-2 to TRBJ2-5; possibly TRBD1 for D (5 bases). Trimming removed 0 bases from V and 4 bases from J, with 15 bases in between. The CDR3 covers 16 residues. CDR1 LGHNA and CDR2 YNFKEQ come from the germline V gene. CDR3 loop: CASSQELWGGGETQYF. The CDR3 DNA sequence: TGTGCCAGCAGCCAAGAGTTATGGGGCGGCGGAGAGACCCAGTACTTC.

This chain links TRBV5-1 with TRBJ2-2, with 10 bases matching TRBD1. CDR1 is SGHRS, CDR2 YFSETQ, per germline. CDR3 length: 15 amino acids. V trimming: 6 bases; J trimming: 7 bases; junction bases outside the gene matches: 9. Here the CDR3 reads CASTGGQGIGGELFF. CDR3 DNA sequence: TGCGCCAGCACCGGGGGACAGGGGATCGGCGGGGAGCTGTTTTTT.

V usage is TRBV4-3 and J usage is TRBJ2-3; 7 bases are shared with TRBD1. This CDR3 comprises 13 residues. Germline values: CDR1 LGHNA, CDR2 YSLEER. V lost 4 bases to trimming and J lost 4 bases; unmatched junction nucleotides: 2. The CDR3 DNA is TGCGCCAGCAGCCTCGGGACAGCAGATACGCAGTATTTT. This codes for CASSLGTADTQYF.

The chain combines TRBV12-2 with TRBJ2-5; the table's TRBD2 call for D was not verified on the DNA. TRBV12-2 is a documented pseudogene. The length of the CDR3 is 16 residues. CDR3 in DNA: TGTGCAAGTCGCTTAGCGCCTGGGAGGTACCAAGAGACCCAGTACTTC. Encoded protein: CASRLAPGRYQETQYF.

CDR3 amino acids: CASRPPGQGHQPQHF. In DNA form, the CDR3 reads TGTGCCAGCAGACCACCGGGACAGGGGCATCAGCCCCAGCATTTT. The V and J genes are TRBV5-8 and TRBJ1-5, with 10 bases identical to TRBD1. V trimming: 5 bases; J trimming: 5 bases; junction bases outside the gene matches: 7. CDR1 is SGHTS and CDR2 is YDEGEE in the germline V gene. The CDR3 is 15 residues long.

The chain combines TRBV28 with TRBJ2-7; TRBD2 agrees at 7 bases. This CDR3 spans 14 amino acids. From germline, CDR1 is MDHEN and CDR2 SYDVKM. V trimming: 8 bases; J trimming: 3 bases; junction bases outside the gene matches: 10. CDR3 residues: CASRSSGNIYEQYF. The CDR3 region has the DNA TGTGCCAGCCGGTCGAGCGGGAATATCTACGAGCAGTACTTC.

This clone was counted a few times. The chain uses TRBV27 and TRBJ2-1; a weak D match, TRBD2 (5 bases). Germline-derived CDR1 and CDR2 are MNHEY and SMNVEV (reference sequence). This CDR3 comprises 13 residues. The V end lost 6 bases, the J end lost 3 bases, and 9 bases lay between the germline ends. For the CDR3, the DNA is TGTGCCAGCAGGAGGACTGTCTACAATGAGCAGTTCTTC. Translation: CASRRTVYNEQFF.

The V gene is TRBV7-9, the J gene TRBJ1-2, with D perhaps TRBD1 (5 bases). This CDR3 region has 14 residues. Deletions cut 0 bases from V and 7 bases from J, with 12 bases between. From germline, CDR1 is SEHNR and CDR2 FQNEAQ (reference sequence). The CDR3 sequence: CASSLATAHSGYTF. The CDR3 DNA follows: TGTGCCAGCAGCTTAGCGACAGCTCACTCTGGCTACACCTTC.

This chain joins TRBV7-2 and TRBJ2-3; 14 nucleotides align to TRBD2. The germline CDR1 and CDR2 sequences are SGHTA and FQGNSA. This CDR3 comprises 16 residues. Trimming at V came to 3 bases and at J to 5 bases, leaving 4 bases not matched to a gene. CDR3 DNA sequence: TGTGCCAGCAGCTTGTTCGGGACTAGCGGGGGAGATACGCAGTATTTT. Encoded protein: CASSLFGTSGGDTQYF.

The chain couples TRBV28 to TRBJ1-4; 7 nucleotides align to TRBD1. This CDR3 is 15 amino acids long. Trimming removed 3 bases from V and 1 base from J; junction bases left unmatched: 2. Germline-derived CDR1 and CDR2 are MDHEN and SYDVKM. The CDR3 loop is CASSFGDRTNEKLFF. CDR3 in DNA: TGTGCCAGCAGTTTTGGGGACAGAACTAATGAAAAACTGTTTTTT.

The chain employs TRBV10-3 and TRBJ2-7, with 13 bases matching TRBD2. CDR1 and CDR2 from the germline V gene are ENHRY and SYGVKD. J gave up 5 bases and V 5 bases, and 6 bases lay outside the gene matches. The CDR3 is made up of 15 amino acids. The CDR3 sequence: CAISKLAGGQDEQYF. The CDR3 nucleotides read TGTGCCATCAGTAAACTAGCGGGGGGGCAGGACGAGCAGTACTTC.

The V gene is TRBV9, the J gene TRBJ2-5; D is ambiguous. The V gene's germline CDR1 is SGDLS and CDR2 YYNGEE. This CDR3 has 13 residues. V was pared by 0 bases and J by 5 bases, with 8 bases between. CDR3 coding DNA: TGTGCCAGCAGCGTAGGTGTATTGGAGACCCAGTACTTC. It yields the protein CASSVGVLETQYF.

The chain uses TRBV4-1 and TRBJ2-3; TRBD1 matches at 7 bases. In germline, CDR1 is MGHRA, CDR2 YSYEKL. V dropped 3 bases and J dropped 0; count of bases not matched to a gene: 9. This CDR3 comprises 17 residues. Here the CDR3 DNA reads TGCGCCAGCAGCCATAGGGGACCGGGACAGAGCACAGATACGCAGTATTTT. This codes for CASSHRGPGQSTDTQYF.